This T cell receptor beta chain was observed in a study of blood T cell repertoires in COVID-19. Study summary: Both acute and convalescent COVID-19 samples were obtained from the United States, Italy and Spain. Sources were T cells, B-cell-depleted T cells, or PBMCs; the material itself was cDNA or gDNA.

The authors' processing: Amplifying reference gene primers gave estimates of nucleated cell counts. Clones were sequenced by immunoSEQ multiplex PCR, and TCRdb holds only the in-frame ones, with some missing. D and trimming were read from the DNA, whereas the V and J calls and clone size are those reported in that table. The sample lists more than 200,000 clones; around 88% were seen once. The germline V and J ends were trimmed by 0 bases and 2 bases, with 9 bases remaining between them. This CDR3 is built from 15 residues. Germline CDR1 and CDR2: SGHRS and YFSETQ. The source material was peripheral blood. The V and J genes are TRBV5-1 and TRBJ1-5; D is ambiguous. This receptor was obtained from a woman in her 50s with acute or convalescent COVID-19. This chain's CDR3 is CASSLGPEGNQPQHF. Here the CDR3 DNA reads TGCGCCAGCAGCTTGGGTCCCGAGGGCAATCAGCCCCAGCATTTT.